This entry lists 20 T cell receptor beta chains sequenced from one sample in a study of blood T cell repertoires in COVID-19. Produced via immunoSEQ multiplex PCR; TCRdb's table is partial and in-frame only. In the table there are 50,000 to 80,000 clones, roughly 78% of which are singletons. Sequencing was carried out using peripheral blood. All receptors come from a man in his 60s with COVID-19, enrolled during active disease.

The CDR3 spells CASSQDLSTSGLYNEQFF. The CDR3, as DNA: TGCGCCAGCAGCCAAGACCTCAGTACTAGCGGACTGTACAATGAGCAGTTCTTC. This chain connects TRBV4-1 to TRBJ2-1, with 8 bases aligning to TRBD2. Germline CDR1 MGHRA, CDR2 YSYEKL. V lost 0 bases and J lost 4; bases outside the gene matches: 11. CDR3 length equals 18 residues.

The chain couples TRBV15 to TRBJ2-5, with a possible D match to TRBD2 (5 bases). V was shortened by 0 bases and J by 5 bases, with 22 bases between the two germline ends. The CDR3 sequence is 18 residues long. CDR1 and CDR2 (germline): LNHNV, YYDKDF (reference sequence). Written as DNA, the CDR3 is TGTGCCACCAGCAGAGATCGGACGGACGGAGGCTGGAGTGAGACCCAGTACTTC. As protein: CATSRDRTDGGWSETQYF.

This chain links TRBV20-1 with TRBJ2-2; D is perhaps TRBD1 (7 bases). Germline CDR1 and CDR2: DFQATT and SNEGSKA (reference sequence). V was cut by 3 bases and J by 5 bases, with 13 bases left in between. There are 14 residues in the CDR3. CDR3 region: CSASTGAGTGELFF. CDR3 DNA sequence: TGCAGTGCTAGTACAGGGGCGGGGACCGGGGAGCTGTTTTTT.

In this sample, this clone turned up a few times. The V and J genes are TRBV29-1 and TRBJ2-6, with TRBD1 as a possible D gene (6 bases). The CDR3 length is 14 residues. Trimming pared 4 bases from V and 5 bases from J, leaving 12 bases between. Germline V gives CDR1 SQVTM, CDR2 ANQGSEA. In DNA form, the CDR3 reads TGCAGCGTTGCAGGGGAAAGAAGGGCCAACGTCCTGACTTTC. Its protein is CSVAGERRANVLTF. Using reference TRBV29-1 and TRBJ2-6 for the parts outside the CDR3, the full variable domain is SAVISQKPSRDICQRGTSLTIQCQVDSQVTMMFWYRQQPGQSLTLIATANQGSEATYESGFVIDKFPISRPNLTFSTLTVSNMSPEDSSIYLCSVAGERRANVLTFGAGSRLTVL.

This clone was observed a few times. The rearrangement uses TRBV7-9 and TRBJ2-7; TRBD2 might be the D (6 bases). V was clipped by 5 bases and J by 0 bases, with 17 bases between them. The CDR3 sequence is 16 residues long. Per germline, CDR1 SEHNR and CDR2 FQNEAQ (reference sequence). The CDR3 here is CASSPGIAVSSYEQYF. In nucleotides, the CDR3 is TGTGCCAGCAGCCCGGGGATAGCGGTTAGCTCCTACGAGCAGTACTTC.

The CDR3 coding sequence is TGCGCCAGCAGCCACCTGACAGGTGCTGAAGCTTTCTTT. Translated: CASSHLTGAEAFF. The rearrangement links TRBV5-1 to TRBJ1-1, with D perhaps matching TRBD1 (6 bases). The V end was cut by 4 bases, the J end by 6 bases, with 13 bases between. The CDR3 is made up of 13 amino acids. From germline, CDR1 is SGHRS and CDR2 YFSETQ.

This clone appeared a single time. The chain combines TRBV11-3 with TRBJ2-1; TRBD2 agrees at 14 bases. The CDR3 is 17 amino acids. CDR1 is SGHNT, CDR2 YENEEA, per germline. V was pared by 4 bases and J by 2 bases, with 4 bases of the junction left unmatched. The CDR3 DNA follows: TGTGCCAGCAGCTCTGGACTAGCGGGGGGTACCTACAATGAGCAGTTCTTC. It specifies CASSSGLAGGTYNEQFF. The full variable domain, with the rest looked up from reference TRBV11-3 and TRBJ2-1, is EAGVVQSPRYKIIEKKQPVAFWCNPISGHNTLYWYLQNLGQGPELLIRYENEEAVDDSQLPKDRFSAERLKGVDSTLKIQPAELGDSAVYLCASSSGLAGGTYNEQFFGPGTRLTVL.

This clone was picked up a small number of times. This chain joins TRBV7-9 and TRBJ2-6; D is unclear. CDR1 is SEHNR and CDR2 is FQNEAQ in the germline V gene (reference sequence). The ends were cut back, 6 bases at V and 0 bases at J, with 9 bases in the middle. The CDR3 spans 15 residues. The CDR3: CASRNTISGANVLTF. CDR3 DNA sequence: TGTGCCAGCAGAAACACGATCTCTGGGGCCAACGTCCTGACTTTC.

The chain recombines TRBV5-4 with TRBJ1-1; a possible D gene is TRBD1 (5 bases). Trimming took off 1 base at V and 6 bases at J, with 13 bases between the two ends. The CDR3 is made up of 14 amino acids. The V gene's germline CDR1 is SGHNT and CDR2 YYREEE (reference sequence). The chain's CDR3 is CASSLLRGRAEAFF. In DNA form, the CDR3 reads TGTGCCAGCAGCTTGTTAAGGGGAAGGGCTGAAGCTTTCTTT. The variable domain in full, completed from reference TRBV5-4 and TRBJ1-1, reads ETGVTQSPTHLIKTRGQQVTLRCSSQSGHNTVSWYQQALGQGPQFIFQYYREEENGRGNFPPRFSGLQFPNYSSELNVNALELDDSALYLCASSLLRGRAEAFFGQGTRLTVV.

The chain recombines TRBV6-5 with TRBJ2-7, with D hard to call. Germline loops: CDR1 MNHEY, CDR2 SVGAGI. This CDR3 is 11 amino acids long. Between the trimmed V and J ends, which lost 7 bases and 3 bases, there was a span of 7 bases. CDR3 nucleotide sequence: TGTGCCAGCAACTACAACTACGAGCAGTACTTC. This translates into CASNYNYEQYF.

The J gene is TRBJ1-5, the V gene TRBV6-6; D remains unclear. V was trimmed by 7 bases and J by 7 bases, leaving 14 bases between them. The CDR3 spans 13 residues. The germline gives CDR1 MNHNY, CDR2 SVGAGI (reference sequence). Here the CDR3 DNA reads TGTGCCAGCACCTTTGGAGGCGGCCAGCCCCAGCATTTT. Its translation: CASTFGGGQPQHF.

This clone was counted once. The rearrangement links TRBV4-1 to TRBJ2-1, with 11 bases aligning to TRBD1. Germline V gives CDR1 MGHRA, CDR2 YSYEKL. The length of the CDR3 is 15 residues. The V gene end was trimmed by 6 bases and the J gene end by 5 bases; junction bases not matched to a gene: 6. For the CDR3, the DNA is TGCGCCAGCAGACCTGGACAGGGGGCGAACAATGAGCAGTTCTTC. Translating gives CASRPGQGANNEQFF.

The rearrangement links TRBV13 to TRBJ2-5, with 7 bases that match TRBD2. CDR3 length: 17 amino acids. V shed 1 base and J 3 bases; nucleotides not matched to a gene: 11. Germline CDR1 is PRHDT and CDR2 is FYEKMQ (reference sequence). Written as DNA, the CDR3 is TGTGCCAGCAGCTTAGTCCCCTGGGCTAGCGGAGAAGAGACCCAGTACTTC. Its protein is CASSLVPWASGEETQYF.

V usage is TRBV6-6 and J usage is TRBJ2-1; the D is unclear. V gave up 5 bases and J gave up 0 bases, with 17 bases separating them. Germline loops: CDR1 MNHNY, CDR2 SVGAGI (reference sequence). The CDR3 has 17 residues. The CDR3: CASSLNSITSSYNEQFF. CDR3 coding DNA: TGTGCCAGCAGTCTAAATTCCATTACCAGCTCCTACAATGAGCAGTTCTTC.

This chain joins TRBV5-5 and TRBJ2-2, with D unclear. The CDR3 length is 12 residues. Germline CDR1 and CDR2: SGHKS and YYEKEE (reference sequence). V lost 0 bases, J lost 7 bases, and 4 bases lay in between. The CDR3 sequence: CASSLASGELFF. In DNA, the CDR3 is TGTGCCAGCAGCTTGGCCAGCGGGGAGCTGTTTTTT.

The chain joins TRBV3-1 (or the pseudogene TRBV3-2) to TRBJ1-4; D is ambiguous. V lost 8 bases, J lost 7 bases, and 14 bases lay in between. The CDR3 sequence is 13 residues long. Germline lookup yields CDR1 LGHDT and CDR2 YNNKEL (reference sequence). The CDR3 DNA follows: TGTGCCAGCGCCGGGAAAGGCGTTGAAAAACTGTTTTTT. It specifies CASAGKGVEKLFF.

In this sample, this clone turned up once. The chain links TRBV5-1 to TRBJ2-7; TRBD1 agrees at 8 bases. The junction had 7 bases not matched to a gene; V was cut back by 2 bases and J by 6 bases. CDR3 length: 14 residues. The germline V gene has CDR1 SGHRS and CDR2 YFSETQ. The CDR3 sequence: CASSLQQGVSEQYF. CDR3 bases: TGCGCCAGCAGCTTACAACAGGGGGTCAGCGAGCAGTACTTC.

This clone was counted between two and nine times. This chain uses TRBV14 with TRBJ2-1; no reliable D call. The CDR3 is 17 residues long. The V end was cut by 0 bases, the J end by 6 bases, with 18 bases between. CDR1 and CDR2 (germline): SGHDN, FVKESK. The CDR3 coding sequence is TGTGCCAGCAGCCAAGATATGCAAAACCAGGTACGCAATGAGCAGTTCTTC. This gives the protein CASSQDMQNQVRNEQFF. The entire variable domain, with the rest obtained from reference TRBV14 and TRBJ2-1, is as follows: EAGVTQFPSHSVIEKGQTVTLRCDPISGHDNLYWYRRVMGKEIKFLLHFVKESKQDESGMPNNRFLAERTGGTYSTLKVQPAELEDSGVYFCASSQDMQNQVRNEQFFGPGTRLTVL.

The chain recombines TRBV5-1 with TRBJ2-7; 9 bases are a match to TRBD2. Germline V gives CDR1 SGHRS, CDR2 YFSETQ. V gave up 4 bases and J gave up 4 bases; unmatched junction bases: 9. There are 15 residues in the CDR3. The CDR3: CASSLGTSTLYEQYF. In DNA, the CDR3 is TGCGCCAGCAGCCTAGGGACTAGCACTCTATACGAGCAGTACTTC. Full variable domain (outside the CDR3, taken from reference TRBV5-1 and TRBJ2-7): KAGVTQTPRYLIKTRGQQVTLSCSPISGHRSVSWYQQTPGQGLQFLFEYFSETQRNKGNFPGRFSGRQFSNSRSEMNVSTLELGDSALYLCASSLGTSTLYEQYFGPGTRLTVT.

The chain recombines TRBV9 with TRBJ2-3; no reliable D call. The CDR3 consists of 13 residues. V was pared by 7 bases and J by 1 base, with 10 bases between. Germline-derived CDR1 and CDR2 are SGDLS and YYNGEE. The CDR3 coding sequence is TGTGCCAGCGAAGCGTGGGGCACAGATACGCAGTATTTT. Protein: CASEAWGTDTQYF. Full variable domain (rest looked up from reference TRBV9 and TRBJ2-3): DSGVTQTPKHLITATGQRVTLRCSPRSGDLSVYWYQQSLDQGLQFLIQYYNGEERAKGNILERFSAQQFPDLHSELNLSSLELGDSALYFCASEAWGTDTQYFGPGTRLTVL.